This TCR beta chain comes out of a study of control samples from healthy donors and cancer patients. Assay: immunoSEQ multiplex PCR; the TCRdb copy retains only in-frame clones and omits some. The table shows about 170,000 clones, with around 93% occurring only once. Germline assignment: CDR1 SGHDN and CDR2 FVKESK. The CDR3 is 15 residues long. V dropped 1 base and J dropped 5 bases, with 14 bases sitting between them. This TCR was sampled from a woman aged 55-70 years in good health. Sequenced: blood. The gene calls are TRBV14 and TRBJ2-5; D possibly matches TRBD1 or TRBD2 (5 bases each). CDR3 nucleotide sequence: TGTGCCAGCAGCCAAGGTCGGGGTTGGGACGAGACCCAGTACTTC. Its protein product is CASSQGRGWDETQYF. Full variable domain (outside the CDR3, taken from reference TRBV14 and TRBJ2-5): EAGVTQFPSHSVIEKGQTVTLRCDPISGHDNLYWYRRVMGKEIKFLLHFVKESKQDESGMPNNRFLAERTGGTYSTLKVQPAELEDSGVYFCASSQGRGWDETQYFGPGTRLLVL.